This T cell receptor beta chain was observed in a study of OX40 agonist ivuxolimab in advanced cancers. For the study at large: Ivuxolimab, an agonistic anti-OX40 (CD134) antibody, was given to patients. In this trial design, patients received ivuxolimab intravenously at 0.01 to 10 mg/kg every 2 weeks.

Clones were sequenced by immunoSEQ multiplex PCR, and TCRdb holds only the in-frame ones, with some missing. The sample includes 65,000 to 85,000 clones, around 84% of them seen just once. The CDR3 is made up of 15 amino acids. CDR1 and CDR2 from the germline V gene are MNHNS and SASEGT. J lost 1 base, V lost 6 bases, and 8 bases had no gene match. This sequence was found in an adult with an advanced solid tumor such as melanoma, head and neck, liver or kidney cancer. The gene calls are TRBV6-1 and TRBJ2-7; 8 bases line up with TRBD1. The starting material was CD4+ or CD8+ T cells sorted from blood, obtained in a trial of the OX40 agonist ivuxolimab. CDR3 protein: CASRSTGVGSYEQYF. The CDR3 nucleotides read TGTGCCAGCAGATCGACAGGGGTCGGATCCTACGAGCAGTACTTC.